This record concerns one T cell receptor beta chain sequence. Its specificity is unknown. The PCR was carried out with 60 Vbeta primers and 13 Jbeta primers. Generated by immunoSEQ multiplex PCR, the TCRdb table keeps only in-frame clones and is missing some. This sample has about 100,000 clones, with approximately 80% found just once. The sample is drawn from a study of cytomegalovirus exposure and HLA in healthy donors. Study outcomes and limitations: When a later analysis was performed, an Asian-associated ancestry cluster reportedly had fewer N-insertions than the approximately 690-donor mean.

Sequencing used PBMCs. This receptor was taken from a female donor in good health and CMV-seropositive.

The DNA of the CDR3 is TGTGCCAGCAGCTTAGACAGGCCCCACGAGCAGTACTTC. It encodes CASSLDRPHEQYF. This chain connects TRBV7-6 to TRBJ2-7; D possibly corresponds to TRBD1 (5 bases). Trimming removed 1 base from V and 5 bases from J, with 9 bases in between. CDR1 and CDR2 from the germline V gene are SGHVS and FNYEAQ. The CDR3 runs 13 residues.